Following are 5 T cell receptor beta chains from one sample sequenced in a study of sequential checkpoint blockade in melanoma. TCRdb's copy holds only in-frame clones and misses some; the assay was immunoSEQ multiplex PCR. The sample holds around 9,600 clones, around 60% seen once. The treatment was: randomized to nivolumab then ipilimumab (arm A) or the reverse (arm B). The sample in question was CD8+ T cells sorted from blood (inferred from file names), obtained from a patient given nivolumab and ipilimumab in sequence. The receptors come from a human donor with melanoma.

J is TRBJ2-3 and V is TRBV10-3, with 9 positions matching TRBD1. Germline loops: CDR1 ENHRY, CDR2 SYGVKD. Trimming at V came to 3 bases and at J to 2 bases, leaving 3 bases not matched to a gene. This CDR3 contains 15 residues. As DNA, the CDR3 is TGTGCCATCAGTGAAGGGACAGGGCACACAGATACGCAGTATTTT. Amino acids: CAISEGTGHTDTQYF.

This clone was seen only a few times. This sequence joins TRBV11-2 and TRBJ2-2; D unclear. This CDR3 is built from 11 residues. Deletions cut 4 bases from V and 8 bases from J, with 5 bases between. Germline CDR1 and CDR2: SGHAT and FQNNGV. CDR3 DNA: TGTGCCAGCAGCTCCCTTGGGGAGCTGTTTTTT. Translated, it gives CASSSLGELFF.

The chain links TRBV27 to TRBJ2-1; 8 nucleotides match TRBD2. In germline, CDR1 is MNHEY, CDR2 SMNVEV (reference sequence). The CDR3 extends over 15 amino acids. The V and J ends lost 3 bases and 2 bases, in that order; junction bases with no gene match: 3. The CDR3 nucleotides read TGTGCCAGCAGTTTTAACGGGGGGGCCTACAATGAGCAGTTCTTC. This sequence encodes CASSFNGGAYNEQFF.

The chain recombines TRBV7-9 with TRBJ2-2, with 11 bases identical to TRBD2. Germline V CDR1 and CDR2: SEHNR, FQNEAQ (reference sequence). The J segment lost 5 bases and the V segment lost 5 bases, leaving 4 bases of the junction unmatched. The CDR3 sequence is 15 residues long. CDR3 sequence: CASSRSSGGTGELFF. As DNA, the CDR3 is TGTGCCAGCAGCCGGTCTAGCGGGGGGACCGGGGAGCTGTTTTTT.

This clone was counted only a few times. The V gene is TRBV5-4, the J gene TRBJ2-7; 7 bases are shared with TRBD2. The CDR3 extends over 15 amino acids. Trimming at V came to 4 bases and at J to 0 bases, leaving 7 bases not matched to a gene. CDR1 is SGHNT, CDR2 YYREEE, per germline (reference sequence). The CDR3 sequence: CASSGGLPSSYEQYF. CDR3 coding DNA: TGTGCCAGCAGCGGGGGACTACCTAGCTCCTACGAGCAGTACTTC.